Here is one TCR beta chain with its context. One junction end disagrees with the germline gene, perhaps due to a read error. This entry is derived from a study of blood T cell repertoires in COVID-19. Per germline, CDR1 MGHDK and CDR2 SYGVNS. The CDR3 totals 15 residues. In the authors' methods: Amplifying reference gene primers gave estimates of nucleated cell counts. Sequenced by immunoSEQ multiplex PCR; TCRdb stores in-frame clones only, minus some. The DNA was the basis for D and trimming; V, J and clone size are from that table. The sample holds roughly 61,000 clones, more than 85% seen once. Specimen: peripheral blood. The chain uses TRBV25-1 and TRBJ2-5; D is unresolved. The source of this sequence is a man in his fifties or sixties with acute or convalescent COVID-19. The CDR3 reads CASSFDKFHQQTQYF. The DNA of the CDR3 is TGTGCCAGCAGCTTCGACAAGTTCCACCAACAGACCCAGTACTTC.